This is a list of T cell receptor beta chains from one sample in a study of CD4 T cells in relation to SARS-CoV-2 and coronaviruses. These receptors' targets are unknown. TCRdb's copy holds only in-frame clones and misses some; the assay was immunoSEQ multiplex PCR. The sample lists approximately 20,000 clones, about 80% occurring once. The material sequenced was CD4+ T cells from PBMCs, cultured in vitro. These receptors came from a human donor in good health. The CDR3 runs from the conserved cysteine through the conserved F or W. Fields, in order: J gene, D gene, clone size, V gene, CDR3 DNA, CDR3 protein. The D gene is left open where the match is weak. A clone size is listed for some rows: how often the clone was seen (once, few, many), or a class if it is expanded.

TRBJ1-2	TRBD1	-	TRBV27	TGTGCCAGCAGAGGACAGGGGGTCTATGGCTACACCTTC	CASRGQGVYGYTF
TRBJ1-5	TRBD1	-	TRBV19	TGTGCCAGTAGCCCGGGACAGGGGAATCAGCCCCAGCATTTT	CASSPGQGNQPQHF
TRBJ2-6	TRBD1	once	TRBV5-4	TGTGCCAGCACCCCTCCGAGCCAGGGGGCCTCTGGGGCCAACGTCCTGACTTTC	CASTPPSQGASGANVLTF
TRBJ1-1	TRBD1	-	TRBV5-1	TGCGCCAGCAGCTTAGGGACAGGTAGCGGCACTGAAGCTTTCTTT	CASSLGTGSGTEAFF
TRBJ2-2	-	-	TRBV7-3	TGTGCCAGCAGCAGACAGGGAGGGAACACCGGGGAGCTGTTTTTT	CASSRQGGNTGELFF
TRBJ2-3	-	-	TRBV3-1/TRBV3-2	TGTGCCAGCAGCCAAGCGTTGTGGGGTACGCAGTATTTT	CASSQALWGTQYF
TRBJ2-3	TRBD2	-	TRBV5-1	TGCGCCAGCAGCACGATAACAGGGACTAGCGGGATCCCGGCCCTCACAGATACGCAGTATTTT	CASSTITGTSGIPALTDTQYF
TRBJ2-5	TRBD2	-	TRBV24-1	TGTGCCACCAGTGCCGGGGGACTAGCGGGGACCCAAGAGACCCAGTACTTC	CATSAGGLAGTQETQYF
TRBJ2-7	-	-	TRBV7-8	TGTGCCAGCAGCCTACGGGACGTGAGCGAGCAGTACTTC	CASSLRDVSEQYF
TRBJ1-4	-	-	TRBV7-9	TGTGCCAGCAACGCACAGGGACACGAAAAACTGTTTTTT	CASNAQGHEKLFF
TRBJ2-2	TRBD2	once	TRBV19	TGTGCCAGTTTCCGGCGGGAGGGCCCAATCGGGGAGCTGTTTTTT	CASFRREGPIGELFF
TRBJ2-7	TRBD2	-	TRBV19	TGTGCCAGTAGTCCGACTAGCGGGAGGGTCCCTCTCGAGCAGTACTTC	CASSPTSGRVPLEQYF
TRBJ1-2	-	few	TRBV10-3	TGTGCCATCAGTGAGTTGGCTGACTACACCTTC	CAISELADYTF
TRBJ2-2	-	-	TRBV10-3	TGTGCCATCAGGCCAGAGGGCGGGGAGCTGTTTTTT	CAIRPEGGELFF
TRBJ2-2	-	medium-sized	TRBV28	TGTGCCAGCAGTGTGACACCGGAACACGGGGAGCTGTTTTTT	CASSVTPEHGELFF
TRBJ2-7	-	-	TRBV12-3/TRBV12-4	TGTGCCAGCAGTTTGGGCGGTAACTACGAGCAGTACTTC	CASSLGGNYEQYF
TRBJ2-1	-	-	TRBV12-5	TGTGCTAGTGGTTTGGTAGCGACCTACAATGAGCAGTTCTTC	CASGLVATYNEQFF
TRBJ2-3	TRBD2	once	TRBV5-1	TGCGCCAGCAGCTTGGGTACTAGCGGGCCGGTGGGGGATACGCAGTATTTT	CASSLGTSGPVGDTQYF
TRBJ1-2	TRBD1	few	TRBV18	TGTGCCAGCTCGCCCGGGACAGATCATGGCTACACCTTC	CASSPGTDHGYTF
TRBJ2-7	-	once	TRBV21-1	TGTGCCAGCAGTAGTTCCGGGACAGGGAACTACGAGCAGTACTTC	CASSSSGTGNYEQYF
TRBJ1-1	-	-	TRBV10-3	TGTGCCATCAGTGAGTCGGAGGCCCGGAACACTGAAGCTTTCTTT	CAISESEARNTEAFF
TRBJ2-1	-	-	TRBV18	TGTGCCAGCTCACCTAATTACGTAGGGACCAGTCTGGATGAGCAGTTCTTC	CASSPNYVGTSLDEQFF
TRBJ2-7	-	-	TRBV28	TGTGCCAGCAGCCTGCCGGCGGAAAACGAGCAGTACTTC	CASSLPAENEQYF
TRBJ1-2	-	few	TRBV15	TGTGCCACCAGCAGAGATTTGTACAGGGCTGGCTACACCTTC	CATSRDLYRAGYTF
TRBJ1-1	-	-	TRBV5-5	TGTGCCAGCAGCTTGCTTCCAGACCTCGGGAACACTGAAGCTTTCTTT	CASSLLPDLGNTEAFF
TRBJ2-5	TRBD1	-	TRBV10-2	TGCGCCAGCAGTTGGGACAGCCAAAAGACCCAGTACTTC	CASSWDSQKTQYF
TRBJ2-1	TRBD2	few	TRBV5-4	TGTGCCAGCAGCTCCTCCGCACTAGCGGGAGGGCGTCGCGACGATGAGCAGTTCTTC	CASSSSALAGGRRDDEQFF